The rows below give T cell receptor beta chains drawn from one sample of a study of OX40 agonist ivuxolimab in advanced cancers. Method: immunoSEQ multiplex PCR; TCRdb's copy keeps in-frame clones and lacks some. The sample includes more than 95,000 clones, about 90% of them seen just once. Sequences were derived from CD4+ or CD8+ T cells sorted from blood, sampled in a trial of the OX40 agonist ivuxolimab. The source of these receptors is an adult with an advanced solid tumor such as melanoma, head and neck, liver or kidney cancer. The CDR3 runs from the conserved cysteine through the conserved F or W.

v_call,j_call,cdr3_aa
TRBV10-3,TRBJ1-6,CAIRDRGLNSPLHF
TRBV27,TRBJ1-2,CASSFTPGQGPPTFYGYTF
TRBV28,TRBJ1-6,CASSLPPGAATPLHF
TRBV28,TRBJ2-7,CASSSGDGRVYEQYF
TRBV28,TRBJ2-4,CASSPFRPENIQYF
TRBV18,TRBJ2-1,CASSRQGSGHNEQFF
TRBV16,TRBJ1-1,CASSSITGVEAFF
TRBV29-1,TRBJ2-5,CSVEDQGGRETQYF
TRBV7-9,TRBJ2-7,CASSSGRYYEQYF
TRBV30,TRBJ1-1,CAWSVQGDTEAFF
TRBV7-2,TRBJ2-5,CASSSFTGGQETQYF
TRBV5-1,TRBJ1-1,CASTWRGSDTEAFF
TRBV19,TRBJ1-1,CATTDRVGTEAFF
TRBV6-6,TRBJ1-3,CASSYGGSGNTIYF
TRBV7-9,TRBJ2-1,CASSLGRTSGVYEQFF
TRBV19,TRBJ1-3,CASKSQGSGNTIYF
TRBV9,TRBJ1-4,CASSPIFATNEKLFF